These 9 T cell receptor beta chains came from one sample sequenced in a study of blood T cell repertoires in COVID-19. Assay used: immunoSEQ multiplex PCR; TCRdb lists only in-frame clones, some missing. The table lists 80,000 to 130,000 clones, roughly 92% of them singletons. Source material: peripheral blood. The origin of the receptors is a man aged 55 to 69 with acute or convalescent COVID-19.

The V gene is TRBV6-6, the J gene TRBJ2-7, with D possibly being TRBD2 (7 bases). The CDR3 covers 17 residues. Trimming cost V 5 bases and J 4 bases, with 24 bases left between them. Germline CDR1 and CDR2: MNHNY and SVGAGI (reference sequence). The CDR3 region has the DNA TGTGCCAGCAGTCCGCGGGGGCTAGAATACTCGACTTACGAGCAGTACTTC. Its translation is CASSPRGLEYSTYEQYF.

The CDR3 region is CAISTANTGELFF. The CDR3 DNA is TGTGCCATCAGTACTGCTAACACCGGGGAGCTGTTTTTT. The V call is TRBV10-3, the J call TRBJ2-2; D is ambiguous. The CDR3 spans 13 residues. Germline loops: CDR1 ENHRY, CDR2 SYGVKD. V was trimmed by 5 bases and J by 2 bases, leaving 6 bases between them.

Details on this clone: The conserved closing phenylalanine or tryptophan is absent in this CDR3, likely reflecting a read error. The chain recombines TRBV2 with TRBJ1-2; perhaps TRBD1 as D (5 bases). The CDR3 covers 13 residues. Germline V CDR1 and CDR2: SNHLY, FYNNEI. V was shortened by 0 bases and J by 4 bases, with 6 bases between the two germline ends. The DNA of the CDR3 is TGTGCCAGCAGTGAAGCGGGGCCCTATGGCTACACCCTC. Amino acid sequence: CASSEAGPYGYTL.

The chain joins TRBV6-6 to TRBJ2-3; maybe TRBD1 (6 bases). Germline-derived CDR1 and CDR2 are MNHNY and SVGAGI (reference sequence). The length of the CDR3 is 15 residues. Trimming pared 2 bases from V and 0 bases from J, leaving 9 bases between. The CDR3: CASSYPTGSTDTQYF. CDR3 DNA: TGTGCCAGCAGTTACCCGACAGGAAGCACAGATACGCAGTATTTT.

V usage is TRBV14 and J usage is TRBJ2-1; 16 bases map to TRBD2. The CDR3 extends over 20 amino acids. Germline V lookup: CDR1 SGHDN, CDR2 FVKESK. Trimming cost V 0 bases and J 3 bases; bases outside gene matches: 8. CDR3: CASSQDELGLAGGYYNEQFF. The CDR3 DNA reads as TGTGCCAGCAGCCAAGATGAGTTGGGACTAGCGGGAGGGTACTACAATGAGCAGTTCTTC. The full variable domain, with the rest looked up from reference TRBV14 and TRBJ2-1, is EAGVTQFPSHSVIEKGQTVTLRCDPISGHDNLYWYRRVMGKEIKFLLHFVKESKQDESGMPNNRFLAERTGGTYSTLKVQPAELEDSGVYFCASSQDELGLAGGYYNEQFFGPGTRLTVL.

The chain combines TRBV3-1 (or the pseudogene TRBV3-2) with TRBJ1-2; 8 bases are a match to TRBD1. This CDR3 region has 14 residues. The junction had 9 bases not matched to a gene; V was cut back by 4 bases and J by 8 bases. Germline V gives CDR1 LGHDT, CDR2 YNNKEL (reference sequence). The CDR3 DNA is TGTGCCAGCAGCCCTTTCGGACAGGGTCGGGGCTACACCTTC. Translating gives CASSPFGQGRGYTF.

The chain recombines TRBV7-2 with TRBJ2-1, with D possibly being TRBD2 (6 bases). The CDR3 contains 13 residues. CDR1 is SGHTA and CDR2 is FQGNSA in the germline V gene. Trimming removed 5 bases at V and 4 bases at J, with 9 bases between. CDR3 sequence (DNA): TGTGCCAGCAGCACCGGGAGTTACAATGAGCAGTTCTTC. Its protein is CASSTGSYNEQFF.

The chain combines TRBV6-5 with TRBJ2-1; TRBD1 aligns across 7 bases. Germline values: CDR1 MNHEY, CDR2 SVGAGI. V trimming: 4 bases; J trimming: 5 bases; junction bases outside the gene matches: 11. CDR3 length: 16 amino acids. The CDR3 protein is CASSSYQPTGDNEQFF. The CDR3 DNA is TGTGCCAGCAGTTCATACCAACCAACAGGGGACAATGAGCAGTTCTTC.

The rearrangement joins TRBV7-9 to TRBJ2-1, with D perhaps matching TRBD2 (5 bases). V lost 1 base and J lost 10, with 8 bases in between. Germline CDR1 SEHNR, CDR2 FQNEAQ (reference sequence). The CDR3 spans 12 residues. The CDR3 nucleotides are TGTGCCAGCAGCTTAGGGGCGGGCGAGCAGTTCTTC. Residues: CASSLGAGEQFF.